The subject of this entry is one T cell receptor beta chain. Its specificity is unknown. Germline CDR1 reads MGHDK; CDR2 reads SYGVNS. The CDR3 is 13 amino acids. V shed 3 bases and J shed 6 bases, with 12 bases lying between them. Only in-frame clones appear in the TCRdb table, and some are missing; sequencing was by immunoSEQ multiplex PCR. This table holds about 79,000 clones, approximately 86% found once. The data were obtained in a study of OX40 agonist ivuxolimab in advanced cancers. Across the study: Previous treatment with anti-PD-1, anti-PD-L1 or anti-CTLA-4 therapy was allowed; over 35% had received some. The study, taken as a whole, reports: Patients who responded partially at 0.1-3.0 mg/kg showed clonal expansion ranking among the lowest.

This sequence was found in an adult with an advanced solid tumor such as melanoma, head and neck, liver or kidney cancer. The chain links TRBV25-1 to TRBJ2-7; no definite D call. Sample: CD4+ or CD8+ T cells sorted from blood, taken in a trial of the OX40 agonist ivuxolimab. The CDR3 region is CASSDSPSPEQYF. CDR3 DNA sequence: TGTGCCAGCAGTGATTCCCCCAGCCCCGAGCAGTACTTC.